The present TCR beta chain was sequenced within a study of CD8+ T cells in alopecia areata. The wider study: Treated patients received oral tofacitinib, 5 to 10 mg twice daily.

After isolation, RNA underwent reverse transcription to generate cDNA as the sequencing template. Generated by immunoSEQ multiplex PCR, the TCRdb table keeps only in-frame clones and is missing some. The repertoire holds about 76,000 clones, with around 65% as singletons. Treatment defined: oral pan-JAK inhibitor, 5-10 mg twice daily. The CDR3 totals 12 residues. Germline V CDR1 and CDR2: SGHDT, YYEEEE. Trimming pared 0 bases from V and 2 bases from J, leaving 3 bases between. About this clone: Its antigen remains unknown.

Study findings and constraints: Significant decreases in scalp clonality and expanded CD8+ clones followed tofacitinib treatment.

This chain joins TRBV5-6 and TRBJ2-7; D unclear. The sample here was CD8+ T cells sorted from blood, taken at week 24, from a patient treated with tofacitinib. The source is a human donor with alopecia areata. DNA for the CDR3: TGTGCCAGCAGCTTGGGGGCCTACGAGCAGTACTTC. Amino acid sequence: CASSLGAYEQYF.